A selection of T cell receptor beta chains follows, all from one sample in a study of OX40 agonist ivuxolimab in advanced cancers. Profiling relied on immunoSEQ multiplex PCR, and the TCRdb table lists in-frame clones only, not all of them. The profile shows about 83,000 clones, roughly 89% of them singletons. Material: CD4+ or CD8+ T cells sorted from blood, obtained in a trial of the OX40 agonist ivuxolimab. The source of these receptors is an adult with an advanced solid tumor such as melanoma, head and neck, liver or kidney cancer. Each CDR3 is given without its conserved first and last residue.

v_call cdr3_aa
TRBV21-1 ASSKRGKGYT
TRBV19 ASSYRDLGMYSNQPQH
TRBV7-9 ASSPRAAPGEQF
TRBV6-5 ASSSGGNTIY
TRBV4-3 ASSQDSGTGNTIY
TRBV7-3 ASSDSYNSPLH
TRBV2 ASSVGENTEAF
TRBV9 ASSPDTDTQY
TRBV27 ASSPSIYEQY
TRBV2 ASTGGYNYGYT
TRBV4-3 ASSQDYDEQF
TRBV7-3 ASSLSARTGELF
TRBV19 ASSQPGTNHQPQH
TRBV10-3 AIRQNNSPLH
TRBV30 AWRVRDRVWRRPNSNQPQH
TRBV4-2 ASSPGGYEQY
TRBV30 AWSESGLVNEQF
TRBV15 ATSPGGQGGDGYT
TRBV19 ASKTGEDSPLH
TRBV6-5 ASIATSSRGEQY
TRBV4-2 ASSLDSQETQY
TRBV6-5 ASSYSPGGFEQY
TRBV15 ATSRDSTDTQY
TRBV5-1 ASSWDMNTEAF
TRBV6-5 ASSSGESPLH
TRBV6-6 ASSYPTGQGNEQF
TRBV6-5 ASSPAGTNEY
TRBV6-5 ASSYGENGELF
TRBV9 ASSVGGAGYGYT
TRBV6-1 ASSETLAGESDTQY
TRBV4-3 ASSDDRNNQPQH
TRBV27 ASRLSGGAGTQY
TRBV11-3 ASSTLTDTQY
TRBV7-6 ASSPGTVVSEQY
TRBV15 ATSRNPGSFSGNTIY
TRBV5-4 ASSLGEKLF
TRBV6-1 ASILGQHFEAF